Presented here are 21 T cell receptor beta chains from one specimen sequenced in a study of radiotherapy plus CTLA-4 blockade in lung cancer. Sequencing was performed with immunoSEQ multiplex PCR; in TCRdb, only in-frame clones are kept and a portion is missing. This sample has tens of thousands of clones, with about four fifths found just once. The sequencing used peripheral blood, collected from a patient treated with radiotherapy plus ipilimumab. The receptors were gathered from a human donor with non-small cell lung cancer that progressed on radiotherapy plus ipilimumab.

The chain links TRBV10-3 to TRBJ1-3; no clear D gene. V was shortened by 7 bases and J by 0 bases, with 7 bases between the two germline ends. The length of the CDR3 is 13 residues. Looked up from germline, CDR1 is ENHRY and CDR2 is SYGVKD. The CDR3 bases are TGTGCCATCACCCCAAGCTCTGGAAACACCATATATTTT. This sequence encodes CAITPSSGNTIYF.

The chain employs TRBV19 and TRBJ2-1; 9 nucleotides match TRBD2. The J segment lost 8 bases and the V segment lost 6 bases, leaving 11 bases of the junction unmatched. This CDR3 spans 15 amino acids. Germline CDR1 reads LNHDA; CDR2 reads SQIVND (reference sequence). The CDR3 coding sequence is TGTGCCAGTAGCCAAGGACTAGCGAGAGGGGATGAGCAGTTCTTC. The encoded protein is CASSQGLARGDEQFF.

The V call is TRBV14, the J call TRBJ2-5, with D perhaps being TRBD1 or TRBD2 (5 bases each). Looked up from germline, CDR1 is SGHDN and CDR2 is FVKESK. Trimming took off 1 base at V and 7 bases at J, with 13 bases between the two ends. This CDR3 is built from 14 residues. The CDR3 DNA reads TGTGCCAGCAGCCAAGTTTCGGGGCCCAGGACCCAGTACTTC. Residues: CASSQVSGPRTQYF.

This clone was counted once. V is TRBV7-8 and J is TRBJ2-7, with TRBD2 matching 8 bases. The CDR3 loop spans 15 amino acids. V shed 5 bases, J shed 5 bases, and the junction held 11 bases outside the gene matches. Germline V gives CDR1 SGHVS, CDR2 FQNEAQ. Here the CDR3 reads CASSPPGGRVHEQYF. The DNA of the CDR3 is TGTGCCAGCAGCCCCCCGGGGGGGAGGGTCCACGAGCAGTACTTC. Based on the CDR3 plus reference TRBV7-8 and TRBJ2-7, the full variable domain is GAGVSQSPRYKVAKRGQDVALRCDPISGHVSLFWYQQALGQGPEFLTYFQNEAQLDKSGLPSDRFFAERPEGSVSTLKIQRTQQEDSAVYLCASSPPGGRVHEQYFGPGTRLTVT.

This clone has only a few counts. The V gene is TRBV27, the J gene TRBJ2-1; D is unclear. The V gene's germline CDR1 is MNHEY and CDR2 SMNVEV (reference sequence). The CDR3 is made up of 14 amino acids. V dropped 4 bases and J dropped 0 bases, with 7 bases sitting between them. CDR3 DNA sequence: TGTGCCAGCAGTTGGTCAGGCTCCTACAATGAGCAGTTCTTC. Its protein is CASSWSGSYNEQFF.

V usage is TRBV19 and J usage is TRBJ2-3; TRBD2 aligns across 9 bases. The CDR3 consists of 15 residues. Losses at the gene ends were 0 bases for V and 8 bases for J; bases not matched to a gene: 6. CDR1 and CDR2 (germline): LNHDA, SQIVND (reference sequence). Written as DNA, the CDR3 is TGTGCCAGTAGTATAGATAGCGGGAGAAGGGGTACGCAGTATTTT. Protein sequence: CASSIDSGRRGTQYF.

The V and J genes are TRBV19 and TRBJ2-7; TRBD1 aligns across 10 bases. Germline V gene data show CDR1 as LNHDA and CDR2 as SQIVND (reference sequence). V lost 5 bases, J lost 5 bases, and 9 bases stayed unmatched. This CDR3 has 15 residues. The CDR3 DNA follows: TGTGCCAGTAGTCCCTGGACAGGGGGTAACGACGAGCAGTACTTC. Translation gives CASSPWTGGNDEQYF.

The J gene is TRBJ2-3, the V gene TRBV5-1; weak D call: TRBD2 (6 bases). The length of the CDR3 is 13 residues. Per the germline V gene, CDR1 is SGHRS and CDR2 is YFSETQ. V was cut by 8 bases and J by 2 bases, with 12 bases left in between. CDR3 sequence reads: CASRTIVTDTQYF. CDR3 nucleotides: TGCGCCAGTAGGACTATCGTCACAGATACGCAGTATTTT.

Here the CDR3 DNA reads TGCGCCAGCAGCTTGGCCACGGGGTCGCACACTGAAGCTTTCTTT. This encodes CASSLATGSHTEAFF. This chain connects TRBV5-1 to TRBJ1-1; D is undetermined. V was cut by 0 bases and J by 3 bases, with 12 bases left in between. CDR3 length: 15 amino acids. Germline CDR1 reads SGHRS; CDR2 reads YFSETQ.

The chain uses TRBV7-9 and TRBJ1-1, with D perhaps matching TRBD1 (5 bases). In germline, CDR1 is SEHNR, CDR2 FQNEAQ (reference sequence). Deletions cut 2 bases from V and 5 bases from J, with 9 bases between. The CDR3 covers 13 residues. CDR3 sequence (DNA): TGTGCCAGCAGCTTATTAGGGGAGACTGAAGCTTTCTTT. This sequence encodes CASSLLGETEAFF. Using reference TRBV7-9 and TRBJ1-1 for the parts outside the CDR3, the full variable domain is DTGVSQNPRHKITKRGQNVTFRCDPISEHNRLYWYRQTLGQGPEFLTYFQNEAQLEKSRLLSDRFSAERPKGSFSTLEIQRTEQGDSAMYLCASSLLGETEAFFGQGTRLTVV.

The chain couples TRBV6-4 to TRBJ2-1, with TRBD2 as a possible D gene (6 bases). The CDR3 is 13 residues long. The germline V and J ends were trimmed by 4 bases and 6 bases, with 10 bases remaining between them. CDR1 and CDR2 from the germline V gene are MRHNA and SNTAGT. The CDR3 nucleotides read TGTGCCAGCAGTGTCGTGGGGGGCAATGAGCAGTTCTTC. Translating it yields CASSVVGGNEQFF.

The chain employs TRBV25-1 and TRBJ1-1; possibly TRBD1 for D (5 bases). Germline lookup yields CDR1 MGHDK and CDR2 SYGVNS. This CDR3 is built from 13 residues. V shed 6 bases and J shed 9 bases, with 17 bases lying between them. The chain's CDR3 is CASSAGTPGKAFF. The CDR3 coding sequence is TGTGCCAGCAGCGCTGGGACCCCCGGGAAAGCTTTCTTT.

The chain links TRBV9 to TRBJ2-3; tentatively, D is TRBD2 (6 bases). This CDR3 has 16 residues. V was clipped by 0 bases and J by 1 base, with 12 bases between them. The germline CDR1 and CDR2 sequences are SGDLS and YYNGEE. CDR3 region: CASSVGDSGGTDTQYF. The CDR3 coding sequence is TGTGCCAGCAGCGTAGGGGACTCCGGGGGCACAGATACGCAGTATTTT. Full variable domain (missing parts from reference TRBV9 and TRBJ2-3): DSGVTQTPKHLITATGQRVTLRCSPRSGDLSVYWYQQSLDQGLQFLIQYYNGEERAKGNILERFSAQQFPDLHSELNLSSLELGDSALYFCASSVGDSGGTDTQYFGPGTRLTVL.

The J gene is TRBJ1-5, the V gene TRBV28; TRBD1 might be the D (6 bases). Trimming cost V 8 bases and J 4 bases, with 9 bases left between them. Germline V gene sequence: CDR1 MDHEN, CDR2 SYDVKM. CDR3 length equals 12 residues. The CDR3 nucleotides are TGTGCCAGCCTGGACAGTAATCAGCCCCAGCATTTT. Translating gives CASLDSNQPQHF.

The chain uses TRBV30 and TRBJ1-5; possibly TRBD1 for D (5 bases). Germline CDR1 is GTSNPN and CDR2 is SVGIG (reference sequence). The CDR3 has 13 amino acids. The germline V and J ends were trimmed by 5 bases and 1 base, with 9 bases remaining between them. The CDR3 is CAWGGSSNQPQHF. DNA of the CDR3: TGTGCCTGGGGGGGTTCAAGCAATCAGCCCCAGCATTTT.

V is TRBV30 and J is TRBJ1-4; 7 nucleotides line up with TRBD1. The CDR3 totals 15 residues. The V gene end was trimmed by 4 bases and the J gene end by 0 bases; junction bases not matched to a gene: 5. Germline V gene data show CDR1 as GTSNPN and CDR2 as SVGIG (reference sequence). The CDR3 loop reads CAWTRRGSTNEKLFF. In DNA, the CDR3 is TGTGCCTGGACGCGCAGGGGGTCAACTAATGAAAAACTGTTTTTT.

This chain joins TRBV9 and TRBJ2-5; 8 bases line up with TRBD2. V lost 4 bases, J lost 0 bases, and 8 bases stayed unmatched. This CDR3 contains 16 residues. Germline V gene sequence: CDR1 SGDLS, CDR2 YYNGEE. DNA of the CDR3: TGTGCCAGCAGCCACACGGGGGGGGCGAACCAAGAGACCCAGTACTTC. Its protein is CASSHTGGANQETQYF.

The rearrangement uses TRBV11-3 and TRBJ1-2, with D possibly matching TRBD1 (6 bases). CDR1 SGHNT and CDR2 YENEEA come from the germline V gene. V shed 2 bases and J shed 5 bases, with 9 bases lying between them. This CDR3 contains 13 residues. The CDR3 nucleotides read TGTGCCAGCAGCTTACAGGGGTCGTATGGCTACACCTTC. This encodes CASSLQGSYGYTF.

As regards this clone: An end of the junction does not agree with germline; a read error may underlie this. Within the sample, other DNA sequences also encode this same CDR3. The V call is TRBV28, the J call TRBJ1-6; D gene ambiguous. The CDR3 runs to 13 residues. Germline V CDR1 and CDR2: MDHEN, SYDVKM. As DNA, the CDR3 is TGTGCTAGCAGTATCCATAATAATTCACCCCTCCACTTT. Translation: CASSIHNNSPLHF.

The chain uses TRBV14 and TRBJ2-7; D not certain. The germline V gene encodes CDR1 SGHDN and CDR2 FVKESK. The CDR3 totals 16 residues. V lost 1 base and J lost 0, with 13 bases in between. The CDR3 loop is CASSQGGPFSSYEQYF. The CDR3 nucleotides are TGTGCCAGCAGCCAAGGAGGACCCTTTAGCTCCTACGAGCAGTACTTC. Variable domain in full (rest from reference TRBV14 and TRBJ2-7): EAGVTQFPSHSVIEKGQTVTLRCDPISGHDNLYWYRRVMGKEIKFLLHFVKESKQDESGMPNNRFLAERTGGTYSTLKVQPAELEDSGVYFCASSQGGPFSSYEQYFGPGTRLTVT.

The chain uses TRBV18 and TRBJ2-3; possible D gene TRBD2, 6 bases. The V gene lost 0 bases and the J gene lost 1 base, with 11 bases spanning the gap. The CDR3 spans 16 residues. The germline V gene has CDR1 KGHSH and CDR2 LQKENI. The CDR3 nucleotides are TGTGCCAGCTCACCACCGGCGGGAACAGGCACAGATACGCAGTATTTT. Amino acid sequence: CASSPPAGTGTDTQYF.